This T cell receptor beta chain derives from a study of T cells in Graves' hyperthyroidism and ophthalmopathy (dated 2019 in TCRdb). Context from the whole study: To identify TCR V-J signatures that set the groups apart, the researchers used a discovery cohort of 100 patients, made up of roughly 40 with Graves' ophthalmopathy and 57 with stable Graves' hyperthyroidism. TCR Vbeta CDR3 sequencing of approximately 140 peripheral blood samples (about 45 ophthalmopathy, around 80 hyperthyroidism and around 17 progressor patients) is reported in the paper. In addition, the study compared T-cell repertoires in thyroid tissue and in blood from several Graves' hyperthyroidism patients. Prospective prediction of ophthalmopathy was tested in an independent validation cohort of under 20 hyperthyroidism patients and 17 patients who later progressed to ophthalmopathy. After sampling, hyperthyroidism patients received methimazole starting at 30 mg daily, and ophthalmopathy patients received high-dose intravenous methylprednisolone. For training and testing, the 95 to 100 patients in the discovery cohort were randomly divided in a 7:3 ratio. Results and caveats for the whole study, not just this receptor: Ophthalmopathy was separated from stable hyperthyroidism by a 13 V-J signature model, with over 85% sensitivity and about 81% specificity obtained in cross-validation and 80%/75% obtained in testing. Blood samples also contained most of the expanded thyroid clonotypes (frequency above 0.001), which suggests that blood repertoires may reflect thyroid immune responses. No statistical method was used to set the sample size in advance, and investigators knew the group allocation. In validation, the model predicted progression to ophthalmopathy a median of roughly 6.1 months before onset, with about 71% sensitivity and roughly 72% specificity.

About this clonotype itself: Its antigen is not yet known. Nothing much larger sits one base from this clone, and base qualities are not available.

TCR beta CDR3 regions were amplified from RNA transcripts. The first round of RT-PCR for the TCR CDR3 was performed with the HTBI primer set and the Qiagen OneStep RT-PCR kit. Libraries were constructed in a second round of multiplex PCR, after which size selection and purification were performed. Libraries were sequenced paired-end with 100 bp reads on an Illumina HiSeq2000. As for how the authors treated the data: SOAPnuke was used to process the raw data, throwing out any read that contained adapters or uncalled bases, had a mean Phred below 15, or lacked an exact constant-primer or identifier match. High-quality paired reads were merged using COPE v1.2.5, and each unique nucleotide sequence was defined as a clonotype. Clonotypes were aligned to IMGT TRBV, TRBD and TRBJ reference segments using MiTCR v1.1. Only V-J combinations with frequency above 0.0001, covering 98% to 99.2% of repertoires, were analysed. The TCS score was defined as the ratio of F50 (clonal expansion) to E x V (chaos), calculated using BLOSUM62-based TCRdist between CDR3 peptides within each V-J. Welch's t-statistics and random forest reduced around 550 V-J features to 10 to 15, which were used in a naive Bayes classifier (R e1071). The public reads were reanalyzed by TCRdb: fastp trimming at Q25, MiXCR alignment, in-frame beta chains only. Records with the same CDR3 protein are collapsed into one entry carrying the most frequent genes and DNA. TCRdb's processing, not the authors' own work, is the source of the V and J calls. The sample has some 510,000 distinct CDR3 sequences on record, around 42% of them singletons. The top ten clonotypes cover 8.2% of the sample.

Stable Graves' hyperthyroidism was defined as the absence of progression to ophthalmopathy over 18 months of follow-up. Hyperthyroidism patients were newly diagnosed, with disease duration under 2 months, and aged 18 to 65 years. Exclusion was applied to patients with uncontrolled infections, other autoimmune diseases, pregnancy or lactation. Diagnoses relied on clinical symptoms, serum thyroxine and TRAb, thyroid ultrasound and orbital computed tomography. Trizol reagent was used to extract total RNA, and RNA quality was then checked on an Agilent 2100 Bioanalyzer. Reading from cysteine to phenylalanine, the CDR3 counts 15 amino acids. Only the CDR3 region is kept as DNA, spanning 45 bases read in frame from base 1. From a lookup of the germline V gene, CDR1 and CDR2 are SGDLS and YYNGEE. Trimming removed 7 bases from V and 2 bases from J, leaving 13 bases between the germline ends.

The receptor's source is a woman aged 18 to 35 with Graves' hyperthyroidism. Donor details come from another sample of the same person, matched by shared clones. Source material: peripheral blood or thyroid tissue (not recorded which). The chain couples TRBV9 to TRBJ2-6; TRBD1 could be the D gene, as 5 bases match. The CDR3 here reads CASSPGRAGANVLTF. The nucleotide sequence is TGTGCCAGCTCACCGGGCAGGGCTGGGGCCAACGTCCTGACTTTC.